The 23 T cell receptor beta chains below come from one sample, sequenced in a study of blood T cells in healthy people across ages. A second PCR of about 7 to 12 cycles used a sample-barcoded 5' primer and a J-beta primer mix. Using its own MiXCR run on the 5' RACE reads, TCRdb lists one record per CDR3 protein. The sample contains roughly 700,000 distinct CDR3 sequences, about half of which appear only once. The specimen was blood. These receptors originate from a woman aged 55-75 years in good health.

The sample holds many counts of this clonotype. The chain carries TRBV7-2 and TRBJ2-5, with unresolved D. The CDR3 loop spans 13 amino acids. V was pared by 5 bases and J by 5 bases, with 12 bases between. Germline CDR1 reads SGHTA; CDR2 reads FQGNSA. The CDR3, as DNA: TGTGCCAGCAGCCAGCGTCATGAGGAGACCCAGTACTTC. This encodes CASSQRHEETQYF.

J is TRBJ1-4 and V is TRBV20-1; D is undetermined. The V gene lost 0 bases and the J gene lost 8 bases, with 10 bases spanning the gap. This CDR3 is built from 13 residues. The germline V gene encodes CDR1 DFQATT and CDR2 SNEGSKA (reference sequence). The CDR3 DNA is TGCAGTGCTAGAGATTCACAGATAGAAAAACTGTTTTTT. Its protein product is CSARDSQIEKLFF.

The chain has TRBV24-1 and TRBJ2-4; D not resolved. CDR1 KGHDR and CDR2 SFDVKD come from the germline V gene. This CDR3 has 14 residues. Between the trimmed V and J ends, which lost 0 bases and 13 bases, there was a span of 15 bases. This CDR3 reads CATSDLISVKEQYF. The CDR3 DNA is TGTGCCACCAGTGATTTGATTTCCGTGAAGGAGCAGTACTTC.

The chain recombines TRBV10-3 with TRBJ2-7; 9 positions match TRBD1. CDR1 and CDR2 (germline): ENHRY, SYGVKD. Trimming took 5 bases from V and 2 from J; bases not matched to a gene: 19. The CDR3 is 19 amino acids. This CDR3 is CAISHPSSTRDRAAYEQYF. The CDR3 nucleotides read TGTGCCATCAGTCACCCATCTTCCACCCGGGACAGGGCCGCCTACGAGCAGTACTTC.

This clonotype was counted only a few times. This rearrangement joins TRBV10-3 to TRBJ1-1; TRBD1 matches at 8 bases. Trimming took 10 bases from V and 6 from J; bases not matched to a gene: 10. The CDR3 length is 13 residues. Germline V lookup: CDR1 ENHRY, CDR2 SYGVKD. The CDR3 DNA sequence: TGTGCCACGACAGGGGCACAGGGCGCTGAAGCTTTCTTT. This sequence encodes CATTGAQGAEAFF.

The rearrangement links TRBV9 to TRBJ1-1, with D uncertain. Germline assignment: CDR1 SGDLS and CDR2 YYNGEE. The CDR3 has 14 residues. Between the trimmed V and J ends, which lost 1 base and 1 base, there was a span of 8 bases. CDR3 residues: CASSVMGGNTEAFF. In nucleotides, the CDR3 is TGTGCCAGCAGCGTAATGGGAGGGAACACTGAAGCTTTCTTT.

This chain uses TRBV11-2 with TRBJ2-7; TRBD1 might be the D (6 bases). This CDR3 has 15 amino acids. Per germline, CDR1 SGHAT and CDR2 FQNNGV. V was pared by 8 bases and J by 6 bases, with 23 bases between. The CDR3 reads CASFERQAMNCEQYF. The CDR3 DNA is TGTGCCAGCTTCGAACGACAGGCTATGAACTGCGAGCAGTACTTC.

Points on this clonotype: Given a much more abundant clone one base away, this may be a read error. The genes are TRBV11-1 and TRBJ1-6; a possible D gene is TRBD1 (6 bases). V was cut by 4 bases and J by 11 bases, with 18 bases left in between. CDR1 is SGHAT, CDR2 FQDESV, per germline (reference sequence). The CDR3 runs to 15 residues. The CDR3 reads CASSWRPGGDPPLHF. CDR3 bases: TGTGCCAGCAGCTGGCGGCCGGGGGGCGATCCACCCCTCCACTTT.

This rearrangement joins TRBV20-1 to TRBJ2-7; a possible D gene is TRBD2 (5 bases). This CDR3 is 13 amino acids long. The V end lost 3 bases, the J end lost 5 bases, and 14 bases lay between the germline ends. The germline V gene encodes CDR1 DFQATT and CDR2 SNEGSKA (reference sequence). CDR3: CSARVGDYNEQYF. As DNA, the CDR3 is TGCAGTGCTAGGGTCGGGGATTACAACGAGCAGTACTTC.

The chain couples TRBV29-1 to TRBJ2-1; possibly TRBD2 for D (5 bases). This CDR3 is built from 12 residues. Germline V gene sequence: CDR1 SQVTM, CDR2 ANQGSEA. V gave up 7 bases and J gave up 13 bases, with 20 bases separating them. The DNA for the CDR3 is TGCAGCGCGAGGCGCCCCGGGGAGACCCAGTTCTTC. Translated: CSARRPGETQFF.

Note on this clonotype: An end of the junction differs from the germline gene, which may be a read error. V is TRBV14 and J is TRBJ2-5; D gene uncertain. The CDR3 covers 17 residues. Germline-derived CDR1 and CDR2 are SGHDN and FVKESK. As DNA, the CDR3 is TGTGCCAGCAGCCAGTATCGCGGCACAACGGACCAAGAGACCCGGTACTTC. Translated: CASSQYRGTTDQETRYF.

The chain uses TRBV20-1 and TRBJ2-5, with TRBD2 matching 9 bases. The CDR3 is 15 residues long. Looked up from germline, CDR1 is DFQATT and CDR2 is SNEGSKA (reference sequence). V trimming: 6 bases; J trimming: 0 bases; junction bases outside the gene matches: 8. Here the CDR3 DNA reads TGCAGTGCCAGTTCGGCTAGCGGGAACCAAGAGACCCAGTACTTC. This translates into CSASSASGNQETQYF.

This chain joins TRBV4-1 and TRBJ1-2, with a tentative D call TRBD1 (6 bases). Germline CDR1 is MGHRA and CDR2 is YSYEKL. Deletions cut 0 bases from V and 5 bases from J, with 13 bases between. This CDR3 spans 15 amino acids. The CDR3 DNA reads TGCGCCAGCAGCCAAGATTCCAGCAGGGGATATGGCTACACCTTC. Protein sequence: CASSQDSSRGYGYTF.

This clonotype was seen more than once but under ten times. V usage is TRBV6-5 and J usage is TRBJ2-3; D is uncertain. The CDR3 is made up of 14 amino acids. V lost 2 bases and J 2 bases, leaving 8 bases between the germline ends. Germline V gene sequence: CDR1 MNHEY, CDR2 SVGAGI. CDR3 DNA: TGTGCCAGCAGTTACAGTCGACTCACAGATACGCAGTATTTT. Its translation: CASSYSRLTDTQYF.

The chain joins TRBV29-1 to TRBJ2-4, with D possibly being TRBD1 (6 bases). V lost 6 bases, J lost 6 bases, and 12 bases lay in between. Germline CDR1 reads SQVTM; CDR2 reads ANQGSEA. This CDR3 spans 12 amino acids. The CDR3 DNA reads TGCAGCGTCACGGACAGTGGAAACATTCAGTACTTC. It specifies CSVTDSGNIQYF.

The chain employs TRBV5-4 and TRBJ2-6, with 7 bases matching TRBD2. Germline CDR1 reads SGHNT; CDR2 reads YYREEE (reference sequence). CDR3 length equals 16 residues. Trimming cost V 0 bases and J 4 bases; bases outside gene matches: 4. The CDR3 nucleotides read TGTGCCAGCAGCTTGGTGACCGGGAGGGGGGCCAACGTCCTGACTTTC. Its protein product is CASSLVTGRGANVLTF.

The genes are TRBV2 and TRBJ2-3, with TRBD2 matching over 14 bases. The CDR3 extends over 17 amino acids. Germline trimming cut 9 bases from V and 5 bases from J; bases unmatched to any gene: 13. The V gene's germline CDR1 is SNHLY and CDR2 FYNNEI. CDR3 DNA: TGTGCCAGTAATGACTGGGGACTAGCGGGAGCGGAAGATACGCAGTATTTT. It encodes CASNDWGLAGAEDTQYF.

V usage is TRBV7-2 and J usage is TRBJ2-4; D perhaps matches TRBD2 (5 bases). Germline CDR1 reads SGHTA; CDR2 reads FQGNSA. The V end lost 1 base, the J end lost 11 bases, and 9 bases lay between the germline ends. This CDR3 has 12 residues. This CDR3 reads CASSLDLGVQYF. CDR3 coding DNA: TGTGCCAGCAGCTTAGACCTGGGAGTTCAGTACTTC.

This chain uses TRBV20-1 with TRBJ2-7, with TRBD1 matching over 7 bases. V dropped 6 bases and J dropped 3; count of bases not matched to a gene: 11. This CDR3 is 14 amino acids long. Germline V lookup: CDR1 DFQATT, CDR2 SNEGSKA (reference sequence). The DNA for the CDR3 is TGCAGTGCCCAGAGGTCAGGGGGATACTACGAGCAGTACTTC. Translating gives CSAQRSGGYYEQYF.

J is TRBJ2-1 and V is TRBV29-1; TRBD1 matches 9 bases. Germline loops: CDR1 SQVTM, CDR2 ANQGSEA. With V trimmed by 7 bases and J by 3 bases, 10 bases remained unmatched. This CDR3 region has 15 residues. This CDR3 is CSAAAWDRDYNEQFF. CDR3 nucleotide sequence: TGCAGCGCCGCGGCCTGGGACAGGGACTACAATGAGCAGTTCTTC.

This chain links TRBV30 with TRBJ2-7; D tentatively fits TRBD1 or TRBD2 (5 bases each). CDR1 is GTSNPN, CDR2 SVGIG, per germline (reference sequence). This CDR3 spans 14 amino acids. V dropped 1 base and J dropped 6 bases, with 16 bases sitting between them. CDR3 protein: CAWSDLRVRGEQYF. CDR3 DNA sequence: TGTGCCTGGAGTGATCTCCGGGTGAGGGGCGAGCAGTACTTC.

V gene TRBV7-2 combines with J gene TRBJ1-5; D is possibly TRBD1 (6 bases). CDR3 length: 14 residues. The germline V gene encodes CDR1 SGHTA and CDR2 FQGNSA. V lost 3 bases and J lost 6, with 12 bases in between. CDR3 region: CASSLSQGFQPQHF. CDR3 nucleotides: TGTGCCAGCAGCTTGTCTCAGGGGTTTCAGCCCCAGCATTTT.

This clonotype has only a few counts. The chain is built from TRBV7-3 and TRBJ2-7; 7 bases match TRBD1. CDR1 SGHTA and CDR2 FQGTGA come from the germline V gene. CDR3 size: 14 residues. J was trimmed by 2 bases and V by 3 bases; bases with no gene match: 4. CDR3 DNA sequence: TGTGCCAGCAGCTTGACCGGGACAGCCTACGAGCAGTACTTC. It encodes CASSLTGTAYEQYF. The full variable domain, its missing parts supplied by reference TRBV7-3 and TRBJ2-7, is GAGVSQTPSNKVTEKGKYVELRCDPISGHTALYWYRQSLGQGPEFLIYFQGTGAADDSGLPNDRFFAVRPEGSVSTLKIQRTERGDSAVYLCASSLTGTAYEQYFGPGTRLTVT.